These 20 T cell receptor beta chains came from one sample sequenced in a study of blood T cell repertoires in COVID-19. TCRdb's table, derived via immunoSEQ multiplex PCR, lists solely in-frame clones and lacks some. This sample carries some 220,000 clones, 82% of them seen once, and the ten largest clones take 5.2%. The source material was peripheral blood. Receptors were obtained from a woman in her 70s with COVID-19, enrolled during active disease.

This chain uses TRBV14 with TRBJ1-5; D call uncertain. The CDR3 covers 14 residues. With 4 bases removed from V and 5 bases from J, the gap between germline ends came to 12 bases. Per germline, CDR1 SGHDN and CDR2 FVKESK. CDR3 amino acids: CASSPSGRYQPQHF. Written as DNA, the CDR3 is TGTGCCAGCAGCCCCTCCGGGAGATATCAGCCCCAGCATTTT.

This clone was counted a single time. The V and J genes are TRBV24-1 and TRBJ2-1, with D possibly matching TRBD2 (6 bases). This CDR3 has 16 residues. CDR1 and CDR2 (germline): KGHDR, SFDVKD. The ends were cut back, 4 bases at V and 6 bases at J, with 18 bases in the middle. The CDR3: CATSDPGASGGNEQFF. As DNA, the CDR3 is TGTGCCACCAGTGACCCGGGAGCGAGTGGGGGCAATGAGCAGTTCTTC.

The sample holds a few counts of this clone. V gene TRBV24-1 combines with J gene TRBJ1-2; D gene uncertain. Trimming shortened V by 5 bases and J by 3 bases, and 6 bases separated the two germline ends. Per the germline V gene, CDR1 is KGHDR and CDR2 is SFDVKD. There are 12 residues in the CDR3. CDR3 protein: CATSVSDYGYTF. The CDR3 DNA follows: TGTGCCACCAGTGTCTCAGACTATGGCTACACCTTC.

V gene TRBV5-6 combines with J gene TRBJ2-7; 11 positions agree with TRBD2. Trimming removed 0 bases from V and 4 bases from J; junction bases left unmatched: 3. The CDR3 sequence is 15 residues long. The germline CDR1 and CDR2 sequences are SGHDT and YYEEEE. CDR3 residues: CASSLGLAGTYEQYF. The CDR3 coding sequence is TGTGCCAGCAGCTTGGGACTAGCGGGGACGTACGAGCAGTACTTC.

The V gene is TRBV19, the J gene TRBJ1-2; no definite D call. Looked up from germline, CDR1 is LNHDA and CDR2 is SQIVND (reference sequence). This CDR3 is built from 12 residues. V was pared by 5 bases and J by 5 bases, with 9 bases between. CDR3 bases: TGTGCCAGTAGTGCCGGTCTTTATGGCTACACCTTC. Translating it yields CASSAGLYGYTF.

The chain combines TRBV6-1 with TRBJ1-2, with 9 nucleotides matching TRBD1. V shed 2 bases, J shed 8 bases, and the junction held 6 bases outside the gene matches. Germline V gene sequence: CDR1 MNHNS, CDR2 SASEGT. This CDR3 spans 14 amino acids. This chain's CDR3 is CASSELRTGVGYTF. The CDR3 nucleotides read TGTGCCAGCAGTGAACTCCGGACAGGGGTCGGCTACACCTTC.

V and J are TRBV5-4 and TRBJ1-6; D uncertain. V was clipped by 5 bases and J by 0 bases, with 12 bases between them. The CDR3 totals 16 residues. Per germline, CDR1 SGHNT and CDR2 YYREEE (reference sequence). The CDR3 bases are TGTGCCAGCAGACGTGGAGATTCCTCCTATAATTCACCCCTCCACTTT. It specifies CASRRGDSSYNSPLHF.

The CDR3 DNA reads as TGTGCCAGCAGTTCTTTGGGACAGGGGGCGTCCGAAGCTTTCTTT. This sequence encodes CASSSLGQGASEAFF. This chain uses TRBV6-6 with TRBJ1-1; 12 bases map to TRBD1. CDR3 length: 15 amino acids. J gave up 8 bases and V 4 bases, and 8 bases lay outside the gene matches. CDR1 and CDR2 from the germline V gene are MNHNY and SVGAGI (reference sequence).

The V gene is TRBV7-2, the J gene TRBJ2-5; possibly TRBD2 for D (5 bases). This CDR3 has 13 amino acids. The germline V gene has CDR1 SGHTA and CDR2 FQGNSA. V lost 5 bases and J 4 bases, leaving 11 bases between the germline ends. The CDR3 is CASSRHRGETQYF. The CDR3 DNA follows: TGTGCCAGCAGCAGACACCGGGGAGAGACCCAGTACTTC.

V and J are TRBV5-6 and TRBJ2-5; 11 nucleotides agree with TRBD2. Unmatched junction bases numbered 5, after V lost 2 bases and J lost 5 bases. The CDR3 totals 15 residues. CDR1 and CDR2 from the germline V gene are SGHDT and YYEEEE. The chain's CDR3 is CASSFRLAGRETQYF. The DNA of the CDR3 is TGTGCCAGCAGCTTCAGACTAGCGGGAAGGGAGACCCAGTACTTC.

This clone was recorded once. The chain employs TRBV19 and TRBJ2-7; 12 nucleotides agree with TRBD2. This CDR3 is 16 amino acids long. Germline CDR1 and CDR2: LNHDA and SQIVND (reference sequence). V shed 5 bases and J 3 bases; nucleotides not matched to a gene: 8. Written as DNA, the CDR3 is TGTGCCAGTAGTTTCAGGACTAGCGGGAAGGGCTACGAGCAGTACTTC. Residues: CASSFRTSGKGYEQYF.

The V call is TRBV21-1, the J call TRBJ2-1; the table's TRBD1 call for D was not verified on the DNA. TRBV21-1 is a documented pseudogene. The CDR3 is made up of 17 amino acids. The CDR3 bases are TGTGCCAGCAGCATGGGCCTCCACGTGAGCTCCTACAATGAGCAGTTCTTC. This sequence encodes CASSMGLHVSSYNEQFF.

V and J are TRBV3-1 (or the pseudogene TRBV3-2) and TRBJ2-5, with 13 bases aligning to TRBD2. This CDR3 has 16 residues. The V and J ends lost 4 bases and 7 bases, in that order; junction bases with no gene match: 9. The germline gives CDR1 LGHDT, CDR2 YNNKEL (reference sequence). The DNA for the CDR3 is TGTGCCAGCAGCCCACGGACTAGCGGGGGCCTAGGGACCCAGTACTTC. Protein: CASSPRTSGGLGTQYF.

This clone came up many times. The chain has TRBV6-1 and TRBJ2-3; 7 bases are shared with TRBD1. Germline values: CDR1 MNHNS, CDR2 SASEGT. There are 16 residues in the CDR3. The V and J ends lost 4 bases and 2 bases, in that order; junction bases with no gene match: 9. CDR3: CASSGPGTATTDTQYF. In DNA form, the CDR3 reads TGTGCCAGCAGTGGTCCAGGGACAGCCACCACAGATACGCAGTATTTT.

V and J are TRBV28 and TRBJ2-5; the D gene is possibly TRBD1 (6 bases). Germline V gene data show CDR1 as MDHEN and CDR2 as SYDVKM. The CDR3 consists of 13 residues. Trimming removed 4 bases from V and 9 bases from J, with 15 bases in between. The CDR3 spells CASSSPSSGAQYF. The DNA of the CDR3 is TGTGCCAGCAGTTCCCCGTCCTCAGGGGCCCAGTACTTC.

The V call is TRBV18, the J call TRBJ2-1; TRBD2 matches 7 bases. Germline V gene lookup returns CDR1 KGHSH and CDR2 LQKENI. Losses at the gene ends were 6 bases for V and 3 bases for J; bases not matched to a gene: 8. The CDR3 has 15 residues. The CDR3 spells CASSPGTTSYNEQFF. Written as DNA, the CDR3 is TGTGCCAGCTCGCCCGGGACTACCAGCTACAATGAGCAGTTCTTC. Together with reference TRBV18 and TRBJ2-1, the CDR3 gives the full variable domain: NAGVMQNPRHLVRRRGQEARLRCSPMKGHSHVYWYRQLPEEGLKFMVYLQKENIIDESGMPKERFSAEFPKEGPSILRIQQVVRGDSAAYFCASSPGTTSYNEQFFGPGTRLTVL.

The chain has TRBV7-2 and TRBJ1-3, with D perhaps matching TRBD1 (5 bases). CDR3 length equals 15 residues. In germline, CDR1 is SGHTA, CDR2 FQGNSA. V was shortened by 6 bases and J by 1 base, with 13 bases between the two germline ends. CDR3 in amino acids: CASRLDSPSGNTIYF. The CDR3, as DNA: TGTGCCAGCAGACTCGACAGTCCGTCTGGAAACACCATATATTTT.

The chain couples TRBV6-2 or TRBV6-3 to TRBJ2-1, with D perhaps TRBD1 (7 bases). Deletions cut 2 bases from V and 5 bases from J, with 22 bases between. The CDR3 extends over 18 amino acids. Germline V gene sequence: CDR1 MNHEY, CDR2 SVGEGT. This CDR3 is CASSYGRGSGLGHNEQFF. The CDR3 DNA sequence: TGTGCCAGCAGTTACGGCAGGGGGTCGGGACTGGGGCACAATGAGCAGTTCTTC.

The chain uses TRBV15 and TRBJ1-1, with 8 bases that match TRBD1. Germline CDR1 is LNHNV and CDR2 is YYDKDF (reference sequence). With 8 bases clipped from V and 5 bases from J, the junction kept 4 bases outside the gene matches. The CDR3 has 12 residues. The CDR3 nucleotides read TGTGCCACCCAGACAGGGGATACTGAAGCTTTCTTT. Protein: CATQTGDTEAFF.

The genes are TRBV3-1 (or the pseudogene TRBV3-2) and TRBJ2-3, with 11 bases matching TRBD2. This CDR3 region has 17 residues. The germline V gene encodes CDR1 LGHDT and CDR2 YNNKEL (reference sequence). V shed 4 bases, J shed 3 bases, and the junction held 9 bases outside the gene matches. This CDR3 is CASSPTLAGGLTDTQYF. CDR3 sequence (DNA): TGTGCCAGCAGCCCGACCTTAGCGGGAGGGCTAACAGATACGCAGTATTTT.